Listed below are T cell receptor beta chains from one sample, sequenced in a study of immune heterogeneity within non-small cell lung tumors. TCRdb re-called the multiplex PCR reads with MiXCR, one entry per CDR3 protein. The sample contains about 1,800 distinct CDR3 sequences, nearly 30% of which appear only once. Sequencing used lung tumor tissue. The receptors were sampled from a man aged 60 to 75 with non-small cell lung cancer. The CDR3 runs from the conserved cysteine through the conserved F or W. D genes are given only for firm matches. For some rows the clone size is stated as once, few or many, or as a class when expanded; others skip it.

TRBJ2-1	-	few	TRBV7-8	CASSPSGSKGESYNEQFF	TGTGCCAGCAGCCCCTCCGGGAGTAAGGGTGAGTCCTACAATGAGCAGTTCTTC
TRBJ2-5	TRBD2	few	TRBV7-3	CASKASGRSEETQYF	TGTGCCAGTAAAGCAAGCGGGAGGTCGGAGGAGACCCAGTACTTC
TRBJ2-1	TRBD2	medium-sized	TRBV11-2	CASSLYTGTSGNEQFF	TGTGCCAGCAGCTTATACACCGGGACTAGCGGCAATGAGCAGTTCTTC
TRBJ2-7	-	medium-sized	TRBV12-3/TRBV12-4	CASSGVPYEQYF	TGTGCCAGCAGTGGGGTCCCCTACGAGCAGTACTTC
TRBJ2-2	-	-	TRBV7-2	CASRPRGGGGGELFF	TGTGCCAGCCGACCTAGGGGAGGGGGCGGCGGGGAGCTGTTTTTT
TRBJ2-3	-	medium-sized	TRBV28	CASSFVAGTDTQYF	TGTGCCAGCAGTTTTGTGGCGGGAACAGATACGCAGTATTTT
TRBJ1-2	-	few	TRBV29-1	CSVEPRDRLDGYTF	TGCAGCGTTGAACCCCGTGACAGGTTAGATGGCTACACCTTC
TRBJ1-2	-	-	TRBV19	CSSTGPNYGYTF	TGTTCCAGTACGGGGCCGAACTATGGCTACACCTTC
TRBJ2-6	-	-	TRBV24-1	CATSDLQSSGANVLTF	TGTGCCACCAGTGATCTACAGAGCTCTGGGGCCAACGTCCTGACTTTC
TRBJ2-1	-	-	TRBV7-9	CASSTRQAEQFF	TGTGCCAGCAGCACCCGTCAGGCGGAGCAGTTCTTC
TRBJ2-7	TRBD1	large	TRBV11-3	CASSLEDRSGYEQYF	TGTGCCAGCAGCTTAGAGGACAGGAGTGGCTACGAGCAGTACTTC
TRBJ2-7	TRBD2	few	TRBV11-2	CASSSGTRDYEHYF	TGTGCCAGCAGCTCGGGGACTAGGGACTACGAGCATTACTTC
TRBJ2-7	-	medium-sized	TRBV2	CASRYSSYEQYF	TGTGCCAGCCGTTACAGCTCCTACGAGCAGTACTTC
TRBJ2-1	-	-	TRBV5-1	CASRRSGDEQFF	TGTGCCAGCCGGAGGAGTGGCGATGAGCAGTTCTTC
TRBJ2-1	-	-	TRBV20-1	CSARASDRMMEQFF	TGCAGTGCTAGAGCTAGCGACCGCATGATGGAGCAGTTCTTC
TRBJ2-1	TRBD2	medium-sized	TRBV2	CASSPRTSAYEQFF	TGTGCCAGCAGTCCACGGACTAGCGCCTATGAGCAGTTCTTC
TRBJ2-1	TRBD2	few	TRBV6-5	CASSYSAGGPYEQFF	TGTGCCAGCAGTTACTCAGCGGGAGGGCCGTATGAGCAGTTCTTC
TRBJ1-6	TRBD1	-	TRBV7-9	CVSSLVGQDSPLYF	TGTGTCAGCAGCTTAGTTGGACAGGATTCACCCCTCTACTTT
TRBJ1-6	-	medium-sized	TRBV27	CASSLGAGAFRSPLHF	TGTGCCAGCAGTTTGGGGGCAGGGGCTTTTAGGTCACCCCTCCACTTT
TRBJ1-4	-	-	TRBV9	CASSVEGRATNEKLFF	TGTGCCAGCAGCGTAGAGGGGAGAGCAACTAATGAAAAACTGTTTTTT
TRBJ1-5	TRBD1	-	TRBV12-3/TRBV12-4	CASRGQGGSQPQHF	TGTGCCAGCAGGGGACAGGGTGGTAGTCAGCCCCAGCATTTT
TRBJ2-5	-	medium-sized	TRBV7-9	CASSTLDGQETQYF	TGTGCCAGCAGCACATTGGACGGTCAAGAGACCCAGTACTTC
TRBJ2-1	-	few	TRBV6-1	CASNGYNEQFF	TGTGCCAGCAACGGTTACAATGAGCAGTTCTTC
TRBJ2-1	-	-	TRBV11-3	CASSLRTGTVSNEQFF	TGTGCCAGCAGCCTAAGGACGGGGACGGTGAGCAATGAGCAGTTCTTC
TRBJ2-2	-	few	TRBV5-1	CASSFGDSAGTGELFF	TGCGCCAGCAGCTTTGGGGATTCGGCGGGGACCGGGGAGCTGTTTTTT
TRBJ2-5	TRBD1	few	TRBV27	CAISPGTGGCFVETQYF	TGTGCCATCAGCCCCGGGACAGGGGGCTGTTTCGTAGAGACCCAGTACTTC
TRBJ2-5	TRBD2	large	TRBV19	CASSIGGLAGAQETQYF	TGTGCCAGTAGTATAGGAGGACTAGCGGGGGCCCAAGAGACCCAGTACTTC
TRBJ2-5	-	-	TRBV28	CASSLGRRETQYF	TGTGCCAGCAGTTTAGGGCGCCGGGAGACCCAGTACTTC
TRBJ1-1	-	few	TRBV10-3	CAISEGGLNTEAFF	TGTGCCATCAGTGAGGGCGGATTAAACACTGAAGCTTTCTTT
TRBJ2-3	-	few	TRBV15	CATSRYREDTQYF	TGTGCCACCAGCAGATACAGGGAGGATACGCAGTATTTT
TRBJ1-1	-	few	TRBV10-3	CAISPYRETEAFF	TGTGCCATCAGTCCTTACAGGGAGACTGAAGCTTTCTTT
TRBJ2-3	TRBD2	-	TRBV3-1	CASSQSGRRGDTQYF	TGTGCCAGCAGTCAGTCCGGGAGGAGGGGAGATACGCAGTATTTT
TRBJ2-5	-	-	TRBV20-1	CSGEHQETQYF	TGCAGTGGAGAGCACCAAGAGACCCAGTACTTC
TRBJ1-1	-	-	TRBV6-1	CASRIFTNTEAFF	TGTGCCAGCAGAATCTTTACGAACACTGAAGCTTTCTTT
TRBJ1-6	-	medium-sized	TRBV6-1	CASSEANPHSPLHF	TGTGCCAGCAGTGAAGCGAACCCTCATTCACCCCTCCACTTT
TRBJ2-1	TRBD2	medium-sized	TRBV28	CASSRRTSGYNEQFF	TGTGCCAGCAGTCGTAGGACTAGCGGCTACAATGAGCAGTTCTTC
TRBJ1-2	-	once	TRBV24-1	CATSHGGGNGYTF	TGTGCCACCAGTCATGGAGGGGGGAATGGCTACACCTTC
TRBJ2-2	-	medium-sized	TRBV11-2	CASSLVGSPNTGELFF	TGTGCCAGCAGCTTAGTCGGCTCCCCGAACACCGGGGAGCTGTTTTTT
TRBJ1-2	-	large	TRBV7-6	CASSKTQGDGYTF	TGTGCCAGCAGCAAAACACAGGGTGACGGCTACACCTTC
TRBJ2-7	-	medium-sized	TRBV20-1	CSARGQGSGAGHYEQYF	TGCAGTGCTAGAGGACAGGGTTCTGGGGCGGGGCACTACGAGCAGTACTTC
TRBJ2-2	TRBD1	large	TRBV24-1	CATSDPGQGTTGELFF	TGTGCCACCAGTGATCCGGGACAGGGTACCACCGGGGAGCTGTTTTTT
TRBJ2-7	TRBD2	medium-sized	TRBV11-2	CASSSGTRDYEQYF	TGTGCCAGCAGCTCGGGGACTAGGGACTACGAGCAGTACTTC
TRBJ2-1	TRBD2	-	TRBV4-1	CASSQGLAGVIYNEQFF	TGCGCCAGCAGCCAAGGCCTAGCGGGCGTGATATACAATGAGCAGTTCTTC
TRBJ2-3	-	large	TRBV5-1	CASSPGQTSTDTQYF	TGCGCCAGCAGCCCCGGACAGACCAGCACAGATACGCAGTATTTT
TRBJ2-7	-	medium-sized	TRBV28	CASSLPWSIYEQYF	TGTGCCAGCAGTCTACCGTGGAGCATCTACGAGCAGTACTTC
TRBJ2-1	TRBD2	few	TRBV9	CASSGGGWEREGGEQFF	TGTGCCAGCAGCGGAGGTGGTTGGGAGCGGGAGGGCGGTGAGCAGTTCTTC
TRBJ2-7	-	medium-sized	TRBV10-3	CAISDPPEAYEQYF	TGTGCCATCAGTGACCCCCCGGAAGCCTACGAGCAGTACTTC
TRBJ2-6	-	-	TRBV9	CASSVGAGADVLTF	TGTGCCAGCAGCGTTGGGGCTGGGGCCGACGTCCTGACTTTC
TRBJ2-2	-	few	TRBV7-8	CASSSSRSTGELFF	TGTGCCAGCAGCTCCAGCCGCTCCACCGGGGAGCTGTTTTTT
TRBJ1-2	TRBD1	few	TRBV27	CASSLSGAGDRAQGYTF	TGTGCCAGCAGTTTATCTGGTGCTGGGGACAGGGCTCAGGGCTACACCTTC
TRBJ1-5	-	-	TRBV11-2	CASSPGTLNQPQHF	TGTGCCAGCAGCCCCGGGACCCTAAATCAGCCCCAGCATTTT
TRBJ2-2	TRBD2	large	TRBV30	CAWKRGGRPNTGELFF	TGTGCCTGGAAGCGGGGGGGCAGACCGAACACCGGGGAGCTGTTTTTT
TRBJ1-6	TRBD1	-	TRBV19	CASSIQGANSPLHF	TGTGCCAGTAGTATACAGGGGGCCAATTCACCCCTCCACTTT
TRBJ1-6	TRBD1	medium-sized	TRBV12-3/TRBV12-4	CASSFDRGAPLHF	TGTGCCAGCAGTTTCGACAGGGGGGCGCCCCTCCACTTT
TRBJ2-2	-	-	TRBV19	CASRRVANTGELFF	TGTGCCAGTCGCAGGGTAGCGAACACCGGGGAGCTGTTTTTT
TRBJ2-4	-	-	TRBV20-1	CSAEDWTAKNIQYF	TGCAGTGCTGAAGACTGGACAGCCAAAAACATTCAGTACTTC
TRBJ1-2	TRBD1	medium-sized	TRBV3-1	CASSQDPQGARGYTF	TGTGCCAGCAGCCAAGATCCTCAGGGGGCGCGGGGCTACACCTTC